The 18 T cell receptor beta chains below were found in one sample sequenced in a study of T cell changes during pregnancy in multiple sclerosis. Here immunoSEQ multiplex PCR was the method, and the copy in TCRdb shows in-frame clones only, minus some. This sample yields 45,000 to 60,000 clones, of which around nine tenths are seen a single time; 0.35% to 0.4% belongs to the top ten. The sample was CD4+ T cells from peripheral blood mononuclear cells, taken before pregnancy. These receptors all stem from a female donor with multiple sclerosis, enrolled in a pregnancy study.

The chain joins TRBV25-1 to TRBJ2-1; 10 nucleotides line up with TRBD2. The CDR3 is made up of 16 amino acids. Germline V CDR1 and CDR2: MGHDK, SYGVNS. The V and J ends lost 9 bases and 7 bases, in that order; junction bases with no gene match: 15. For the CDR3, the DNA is TGTGCCAGTCCCCGGCGTACTAGCGGGGCTCAGAATGAGCAGTTCTTC. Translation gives CASPRRTSGAQNEQFF.

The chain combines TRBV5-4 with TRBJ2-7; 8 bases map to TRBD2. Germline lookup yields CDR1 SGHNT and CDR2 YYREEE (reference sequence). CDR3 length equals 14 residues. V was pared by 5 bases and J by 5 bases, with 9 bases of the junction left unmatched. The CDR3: CASSPSGSRDEQYF. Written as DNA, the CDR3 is TGTGCCAGCAGTCCAAGCGGGAGTAGGGACGAGCAGTACTTC.

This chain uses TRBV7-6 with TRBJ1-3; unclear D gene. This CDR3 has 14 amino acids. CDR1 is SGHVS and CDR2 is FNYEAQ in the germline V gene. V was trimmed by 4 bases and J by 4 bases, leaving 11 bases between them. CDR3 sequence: CASSYRGSGNTIYF. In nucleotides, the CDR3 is TGTGCCAGCAGCTATCGGGGTAGCGGAAACACCATATATTTT.

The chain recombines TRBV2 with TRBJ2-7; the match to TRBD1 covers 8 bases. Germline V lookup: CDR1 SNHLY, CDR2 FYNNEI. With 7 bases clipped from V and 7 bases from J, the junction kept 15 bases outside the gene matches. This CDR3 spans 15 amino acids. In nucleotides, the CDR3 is TGTGCCAGCAATCGGGACAGGCCCCCTCTAGGGGAGCAGTACTTC. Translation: CASNRDRPPLGEQYF.

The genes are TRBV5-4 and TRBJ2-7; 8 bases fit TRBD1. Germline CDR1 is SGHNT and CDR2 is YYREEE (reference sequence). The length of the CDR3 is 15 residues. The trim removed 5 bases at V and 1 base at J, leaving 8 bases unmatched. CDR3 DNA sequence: TGTGCCAGCAGGTCAGGACAGGGCTTATCCTACGAGCAGTACTTC. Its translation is CASRSGQGLSYEQYF. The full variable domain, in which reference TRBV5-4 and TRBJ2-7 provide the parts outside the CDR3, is ETGVTQSPTHLIKTRGQQVTLRCSSQSGHNTVSWYQQALGQGPQFIFQYYREEENGRGNFPPRFSGLQFPNYSSELNVNALELDDSALYLCASRSGQGLSYEQYFGPGTRLTVT.

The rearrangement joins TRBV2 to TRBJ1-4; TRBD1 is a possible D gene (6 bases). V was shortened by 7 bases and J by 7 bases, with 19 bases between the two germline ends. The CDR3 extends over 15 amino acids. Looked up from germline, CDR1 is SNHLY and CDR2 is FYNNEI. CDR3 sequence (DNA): TGTGCCAGCAATGACAGGCTACCCAGGGGTGAAAAACTGTTTTTT. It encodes CASNDRLPRGEKLFF.

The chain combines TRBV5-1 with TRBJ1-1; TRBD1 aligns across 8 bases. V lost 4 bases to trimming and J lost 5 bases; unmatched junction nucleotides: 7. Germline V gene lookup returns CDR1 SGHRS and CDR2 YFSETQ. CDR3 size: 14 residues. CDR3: CASSTGQGGTEAFF. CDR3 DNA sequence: TGCGCCAGCAGCACCGGACAGGGTGGAACTGAAGCTTTCTTT. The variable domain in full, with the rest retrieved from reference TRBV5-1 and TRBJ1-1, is KAGVTQTPRYLIKTRGQQVTLSCSPISGHRSVSWYQQTPGQGLQFLFEYFSETQRNKGNFPGRFSGRQFSNSRSEMNVSTLELGDSALYLCASSTGQGGTEAFFGQGTRLTVV.

The CDR3 protein is CASSFPHAGINGYTF. The CDR3 coding sequence is TGTGCCAGCAGCTTTCCCCATGCGGGGATCAACGGCTACACCTTC. This chain uses TRBV5-6 with TRBJ1-2, with unresolved D. Germline V gene data show CDR1 as SGHDT and CDR2 as YYEEEE. CDR3 length: 15 residues. Trimming took off 2 bases at V and 8 bases at J, with 19 bases between the two ends. Looking up the rest from reference TRBV5-6 and TRBJ1-2 gives the full variable domain: DAGVTQSPTHLIKTRGQQVTLRCSPKSGHDTVSWYQQALGQGPQFIFQYYEEEERQRGNFPDRFSGHQFPNYSSELNVNALLLGDSALYLCASSFPHAGINGYTFGSGTRLTVV.

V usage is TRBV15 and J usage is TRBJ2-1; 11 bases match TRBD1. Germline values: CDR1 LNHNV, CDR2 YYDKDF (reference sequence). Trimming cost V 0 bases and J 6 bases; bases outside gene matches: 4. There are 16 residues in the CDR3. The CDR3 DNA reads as TGTGCCACCAGCAGAGATGGACAGGGGGCCCCCAATGAGCAGTTCTTC. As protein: CATSRDGQGAPNEQFF.

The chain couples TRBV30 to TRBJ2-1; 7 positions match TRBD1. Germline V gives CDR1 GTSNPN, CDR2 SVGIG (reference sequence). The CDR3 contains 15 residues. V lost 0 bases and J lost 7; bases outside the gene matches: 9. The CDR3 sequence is CAWSVRGGLLNEQFF. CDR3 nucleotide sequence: TGTGCCTGGAGTGTAAGAGGGGGCCTTTTAAATGAGCAGTTCTTC.

CDR3: CASGSLGRGGELFF. The CDR3 coding sequence is TGCGCCAGCGGGAGTTTGGGGAGAGGCGGGGAGCTGTTTTTT. This rearrangement joins TRBV10-1 to TRBJ2-2; the D gene is possibly TRBD2 (5 bases). Germline loops: CDR1 WNHNN, CDR2 SYGVQD (reference sequence). The CDR3 spans 14 residues. V lost 8 bases and J 7 bases, leaving 17 bases between the germline ends.

CDR3 sequence reads: CAWGAGGNSPLHF. CDR3 coding DNA: TGTGCCTGGGGGGCAGGGGGCAATTCACCCCTCCACTTT. The gene calls are TRBV30 and TRBJ1-6; 8 bases match TRBD1. V shed 5 bases, J shed 7 bases, and the junction held 4 bases outside the gene matches. This CDR3 contains 13 residues. From germline, CDR1 is GTSNPN and CDR2 SVGIG (reference sequence).

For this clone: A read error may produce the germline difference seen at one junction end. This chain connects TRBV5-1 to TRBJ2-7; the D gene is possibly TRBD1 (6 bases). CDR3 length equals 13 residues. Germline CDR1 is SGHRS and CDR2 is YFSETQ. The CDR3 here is CASSLQGPYEQYF. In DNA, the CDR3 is TGTGCCAGCAGCCTACAGGGACCCTACGAGCAGTACTTC.

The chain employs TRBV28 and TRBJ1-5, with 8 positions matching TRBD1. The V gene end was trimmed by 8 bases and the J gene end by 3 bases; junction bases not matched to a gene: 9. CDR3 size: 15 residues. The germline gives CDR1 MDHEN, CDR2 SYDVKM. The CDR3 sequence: CASRRDRGINQPQHF. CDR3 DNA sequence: TGTGCCAGCCGACGAGACAGGGGAATCAATCAGCCCCAGCATTTT.

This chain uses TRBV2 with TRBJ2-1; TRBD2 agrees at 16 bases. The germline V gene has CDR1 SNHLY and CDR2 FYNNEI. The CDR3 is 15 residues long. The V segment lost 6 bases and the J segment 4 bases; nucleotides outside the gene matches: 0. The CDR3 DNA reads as TGTGCCAGCAGGGGACTAGCGGGAGGGTACAATGAGCAGTTCTTC. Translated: CASRGLAGGYNEQFF.

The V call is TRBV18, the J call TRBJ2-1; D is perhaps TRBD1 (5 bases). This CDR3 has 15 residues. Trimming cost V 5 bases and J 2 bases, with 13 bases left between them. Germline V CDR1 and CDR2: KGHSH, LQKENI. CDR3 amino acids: CASSRGVGTYNEQFF. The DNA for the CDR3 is TGTGCCAGCTCAAGGGGCGTCGGCACCTACAATGAGCAGTTCTTC.

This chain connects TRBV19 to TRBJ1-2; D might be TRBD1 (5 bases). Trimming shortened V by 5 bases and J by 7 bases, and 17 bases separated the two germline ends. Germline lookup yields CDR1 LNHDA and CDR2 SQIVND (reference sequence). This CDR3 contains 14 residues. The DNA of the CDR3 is TGTGCCAGTAGTCTCTCCAACAGGAGGGGTGGCTACACCTTC. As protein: CASSLSNRRGGYTF.

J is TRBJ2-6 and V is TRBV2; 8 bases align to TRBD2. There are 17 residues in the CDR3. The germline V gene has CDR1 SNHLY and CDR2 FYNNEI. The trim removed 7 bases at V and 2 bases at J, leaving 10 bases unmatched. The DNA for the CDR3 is TGTGCCAGCACTACGGGACTAGTGCCTCCTGGGGCCAACGTCCTGACTTTC. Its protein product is CASTTGLVPPGANVLTF.